Listed below are T cell receptor beta chains from one sample, sequenced in a study of blood T cell repertoires in COVID-19. The protocol was immunoSEQ multiplex PCR, while the TCRdb copy is restricted to in-frame clones and leaves out a portion. This repertoire shows about 170,000 clones, under 90% found once; its top ten account for roughly a tenth. Specimen: peripheral blood. The receptors derive from a woman at least 80 years old with active or convalescent COVID-19. CDR3s include the opening cysteine and the closing phenylalanine or tryptophan. Each record gives: CDR3 length, V gene, D gene, clone size, J gene, CDR3 DNA, CDR3 protein. The D gene is left open where the match is weak. Clone size is shown for a subset of rows, as once, few, many or a class of expanded clone.

>12|TRBV11-2|-|-|TRBJ1-1
TGTGCCAGCAGCCCAAGGGACAAAGAAGCTTTCTTT
CASSPRDKEAFF
>15|TRBV2|TRBD2|-|TRBJ2-2
TGTGCCAGCAGTGATGGACTAGCGATGTCCGGGGAGCTGTTTTTT
CASSDGLAMSGELFF
>17|TRBV6-2/TRBV6-3|-|once|TRBJ1-6
TGTGCCAGCAGTGCCCCGACAGGAGGTGGCTATAATTCACCCCTCCACTTT
CASSAPTGGGYNSPLHF
>11|TRBV5-1|-|-|TRBJ2-7
TGCGCCAGCAGCTGGGGGGACGAGCAGTACTTC
CASSWGDEQYF
>14|TRBV27|-|-|TRBJ2-3
TGTGCCAGCAGTTTAGGCCAGGGTGCAGATACGCAGTATTTT
CASSLGQGADTQYF
>17|TRBV20-1|TRBD2|-|TRBJ2-1
TGCAGTGCTAGTGACCCCGGACTAGCGAAATCCTACAATGAGCAGTTCTTC
CSASDPGLAKSYNEQFF
>14|TRBV5-4|-|-|TRBJ1-1
TGTGCCAGCACCCTCAAGGGGTTGAACACTGAAGCTTTCTTT
CASTLKGLNTEAFF
>16|TRBV20-1|-|-|TRBJ2-1
TGCAGTGCGAGTAGCCCGACAGGTAGCTCCTACAATGAGCAGTTCTTC
CSASSPTGSSYNEQFF
>17|TRBV7-2|TRBD1|once|TRBJ1-6
TGTGCCAGCAGCTTAGGGACAGGGGGTATCAATTTGGCACCCCTCCACTTT
CASSLGTGGINLAPLHF
>16|TRBV2|TRBD2|-|TRBJ2-2
TGTGCCAGCAGGAAACTAGCGGGGTCGAACACCGGGGAGCTGTTTTTT
CASRKLAGSNTGELFF
>13|TRBV3-1/TRBV3-2|-|-|TRBJ1-1
TGTGCCAGCAGCCTCCAGACAAACACTGAAGCTTTCTTT
CASSLQTNTEAFF
>16|TRBV4-1|-|-|TRBJ1-6
TGCGCCAGCAGCCAAGATCTTGTTCTGTTGAATTCACCCCTCCACTTT
CASSQDLVLLNSPLHF
>13|TRBV6-5|-|-|TRBJ1-1
TGTGCCAGCAGTTACGACGGGTACACTGAAGCTTTCTTT
CASSYDGYTEAFF
>11|TRBV20-1|-|-|TRBJ2-7
TGCAGTGCTAGAGCGTCCTACGAGCAGTACTTC
CSARASYEQYF
>14|TRBV7-9|-|few|TRBJ2-1
TGTGCCAGCAGCTTAGTAGTCGGGGTCAATGAGCAGTTCTTC
CASSLVVGVNEQFF
>14|TRBV5-1|-|-|TRBJ1-2
TGCGCCAGCAGCTTGGAAGGAGCTAACTATGGCTACACCTTC
CASSLEGANYGYTF
>15|TRBV7-9|TRBD1|few|TRBJ1-1
TGTGCCAGCAGCCCGAGGGACAGCGAGAACACTGAAGCTTTCTTT
CASSPRDSENTEAFF
>16|TRBV7-9|-|once|TRBJ1-1
TGTGCCAGCAGCTTAGGGGTCGGGGGAAGGAACACTGAAGCTTTCTTT
CASSLGVGGRNTEAFF
>12|TRBV2|-|once|TRBJ1-5
TGTGCCAGCAGCCTACAGGGTCTGGCCCAGCATTTT
CASSLQGLAQHF
>13|TRBV2|TRBD1|-|TRBJ2-7
TGTGCCAGCAGTGAAGACAGGGGAAACGAGCAGTACTTC
CASSEDRGNEQYF
>18|TRBV6-6|TRBD2|-|TRBJ2-7
TGTGCCAGCAGTCGCTTACTAGCGGGCGTAAGCAAAACCTACGAGCAGTACTTC
CASSRLLAGVSKTYEQYF
>18|TRBV19|TRBD2|-|TRBJ2-2
TGTGCCAGTAGCCCGGGACTAGCCGGCCATTATCAATTAGGGGAGCTGTTTTTT
CASSPGLAGHYQLGELFF
>14|TRBV5-4|-|-|TRBJ2-5
TGTGCCAGCAGCCCTTCCCACAGTCAAGAGACCCAGTACTTC
CASSPSHSQETQYF
>14|TRBV6-5|TRBD1|-|TRBJ1-2
TGTGCCAGCAGCCGACAGGGGATCGACTATGGCTACACCTTC
CASSRQGIDYGYTF
>16|TRBV9|TRBD2|-|TRBJ2-1
TGTGCCAGCAGCCCCCCCGGGACTAGCGGCTACAATGAGCAGTTCTTC
CASSPPGTSGYNEQFF
>14|TRBV6-5|TRBD1|-|TRBJ1-2
TGTGCCAGCAGTTCGGACAGGACTAACTATGGCTACACCTTC
CASSSDRTNYGYTF
>12|TRBV18|TRBD2|once|TRBJ2-7
TGTGCCAGCTCAAAGCGGGAAGTCGAGCAGTACTTC
CASSKREVEQYF
>15|TRBV18|TRBD1|-|TRBJ1-1
TGTGCCAGCTCACCACTGGACAGGGTGAACACTGAAGCTTTCTTT
CASSPLDRVNTEAFF
>15|TRBV11-2|-|-|TRBJ1-3
TGTGCCAGCAGCCAAAAAGGGGTGGCTGGAAACACCATATATTTT
CASSQKGVAGNTIYF
>14|TRBV10-3|-|-|TRBJ1-6
TGTGCCATCAGTGACGGAGGGTATAATTCACCCCTCCACTTT
CAISDGGYNSPLHF
>15|TRBV3-1/TRBV3-2|-|-|TRBJ1-2
TGTGCCAGCAGCCAAGACAGGGGCGGTAACTATGGCTACACCTTC
CASSQDRGGNYGYTF
>15|TRBV29-1|-|few|TRBJ1-1
TGCAGCGTTGGATTCTCCTCGACAGGGAACACTGAAGCTTTCTTT
CSVGFSSTGNTEAFF
>13|TRBV5-4|-|-|TRBJ1-2
TGTGCCAGCAGCTTGGATCATAACTATGGCTACACCTTC
CASSLDHNYGYTF
>14|TRBV6-2/TRBV6-3|TRBD1|-|TRBJ1-2
TGTGCCAGCAGTCAAGGGGACAGGAACTATGGCTACACCTTC
CASSQGDRNYGYTF
>19|TRBV27|-|few|TRBJ2-3
TGTGCCAGCGCCTTAGGCCTTTTATTAGGTGGGAGCAGCACAGATACGCAGTATTTT
CASALGLLLGGSSTDTQYF
>12|TRBV2|-|-|TRBJ1-1
TGTGCCAGCCTACAGGGGAACACTGAAGCTTTCTTT
CASLQGNTEAFF
>16|TRBV7-3|-|-|TRBJ1-3
TGTGCCAGCAGCCCGACCGGACAGAGCTCTGGAAACACCATATATTTT
CASSPTGQSSGNTIYF
>11|TRBV20-1|-|-|TRBJ2-5
TGCAGTGCTTCTTCAGAAGAGACCCAGTACTTC
CSASSEETQYF
>13|TRBV19|-|-|TRBJ2-5
TGTGCCAGTAGTCCGGCTCAGAGGGAGACCCAGTACTTC
CASSPAQRETQYF